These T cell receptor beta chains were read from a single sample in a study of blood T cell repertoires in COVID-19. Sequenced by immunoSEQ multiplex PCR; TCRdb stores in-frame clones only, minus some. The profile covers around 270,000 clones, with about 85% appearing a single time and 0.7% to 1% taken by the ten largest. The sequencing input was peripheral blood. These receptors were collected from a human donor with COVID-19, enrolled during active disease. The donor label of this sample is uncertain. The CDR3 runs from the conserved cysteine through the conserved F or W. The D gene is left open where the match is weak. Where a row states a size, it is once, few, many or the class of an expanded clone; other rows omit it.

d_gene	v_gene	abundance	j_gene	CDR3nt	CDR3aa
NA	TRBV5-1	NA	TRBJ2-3	TGCGCCAGCAGGACTACAGATACGCAGTATTTT	CASRTTDTQYF
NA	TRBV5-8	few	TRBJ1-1	TGTGCCAGCAGCTTGGTGGAGGGGAACACTGAAGCTTTCTTT	CASSLVEGNTEAFF
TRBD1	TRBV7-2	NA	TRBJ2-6	TGTGCCAGCAGCCTCGCAGGGGGCGCTGGGGCCAACGTCCTGACTTTC	CASSLAGGAGANVLTF
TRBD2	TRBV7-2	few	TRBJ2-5	TGTGCCAGCAGCTTAGGGGGGAGGGGAGAGACCCAGTACTTC	CASSLGGRGETQYF
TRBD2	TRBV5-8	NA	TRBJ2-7	TGTGCCAGCAGCTCTTTTCACGGACTAGCGGGATCTGGGCTCGAGCAGTACTTC	CASSSFHGLAGSGLEQYF
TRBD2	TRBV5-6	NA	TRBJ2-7	TGTGCCAGCAGCTTCGCCAGGGAGGGCGAGCAGTACTTC	CASSFAREGEQYF
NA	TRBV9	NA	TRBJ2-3	TGTGCCAGCAGCGTAGGGCCAGATACGCAGTATTTT	CASSVGPDTQYF
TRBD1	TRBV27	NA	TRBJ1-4	TGTGCCAGCACCTTTTCCCAGGGGGGAGCTAATGAAAAACTGTTTTTT	CASTFSQGGANEKLFF
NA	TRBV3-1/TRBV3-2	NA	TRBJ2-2	TGTGCCAGCAGCCAAGTGAGCAGGCCCCCCTCTGGGGAGCTGTTTTTT	CASSQVSRPPSGELFF
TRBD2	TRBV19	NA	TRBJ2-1	TGTGCCAGTAGTTCCCAGCGGGGAGAATGGAATGAGCAGTTCTTC	CASSSQRGEWNEQFF
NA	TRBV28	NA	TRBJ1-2	TGTGCCAGCAGTTTACCCTCACGGGGGTACTACACCTTC	CASSLPSRGYYTF
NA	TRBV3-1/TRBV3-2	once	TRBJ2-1	TGTGCCAGCAGCCAGGATCCTGGCCGGAGCTCCTACAATGAGCAGTTCTTC	CASSQDPGRSSYNEQFF
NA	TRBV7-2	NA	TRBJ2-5	TGTGCCAGCAGCTCATCGAGGGGGTGGGAGACCCAGTACTTC	CASSSSRGWETQYF
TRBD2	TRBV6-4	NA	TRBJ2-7	TGTGCCAGCAGCCCTCAACCGGGACTAGCGTACGAGCAGTACTTC	CASSPQPGLAYEQYF
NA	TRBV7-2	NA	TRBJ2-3	TGTGCCAGCAGCTCTGTCGGGGTGGGCACAGATACGCAGTATTTT	CASSSVGVGTDTQYF
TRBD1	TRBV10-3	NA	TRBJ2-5	TGTGCCATCAGGGACAGGGGGGATCAAGAGACCCAGTACTTC	CAIRDRGDQETQYF
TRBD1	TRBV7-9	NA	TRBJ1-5	TGTGCCAGCAGCTTAGCGACAGGGAAGAATCAGCCCCAGCATTTT	CASSLATGKNQPQHF
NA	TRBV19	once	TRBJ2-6	TGTGCCAGTAGTGGAGGACTGTTCTCTGGGGCCAACGTCCTGACTTTC	CASSGGLFSGANVLTF
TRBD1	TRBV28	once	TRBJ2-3	TGTGCCAGCAGTTTACTAGGGGGCAGAGGAGATACGCAGTATTTT	CASSLLGGRGDTQYF
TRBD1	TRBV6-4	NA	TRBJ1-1	TGTGCCAGCAGTGACCTCAGGGGGCCGGGTGCTTTCTTT	CASSDLRGPGAFF
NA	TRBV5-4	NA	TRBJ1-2	TGTGCCAGCAGCTCCCCGACAGATACAAACTATGGCTACACCTTC	CASSSPTDTNYGYTF